This TCR beta chain was sequenced for a study of T cell responses to AZD1222 COVID-19 vaccine (dated by TCRdb to the early 2020s). For context, the study as a whole: TCR sequencing covered over 230 trial participants: 200 to 220 given two doses of AZD1222 and approximately 26 given two doses of MenACWY control vaccine. Trial participants were enrolled by age into subgroups of 18-55, 56-69 and 70-plus years, and about 150, 27 and 61 TCR-sequenced participants, respectively, were included in these subgroups.

The label giving this sample's time point can be read as: about 28 days (+/-7) after the second vaccine dose. AZD1222 recipients given second doses at about 4 weeks or at about 12 weeks were pooled, since spike-specific TCR depth and breadth were not found to differ between the two schedules. Samples from vaccinated people were obtained from the UK trials COV001 and COV002, which included a single-blind randomized controlled phase 2/3 trial of AZD1222 (ChAdOx1 nCoV-19) in healthy adults. For TCRbeta chain sequencing, PBMC samples from trial participants were taken at day 0 and at day 28 after the second dose. What the authors observed across the whole study: The 56-69-year group was small, and its depth increase did not reach significance, likely because of low power. Most participants were white British and females outnumbered males, and the authors suggested that clonal diversity may have been underestimated. The whole spike protein was spanned by vaccine-associated CD4 TCRs, and dominant responses were seen in regions 160-218 and 743-854. Conclusions about previously exposed vaccinees were limited because only a handful of AZD1222 recipients were SARS-CoV-2 seropositive at baseline. Spike-specific TCR breadth and depth rose significantly after two AZD1222 doses compared with day 0 and with MenACWY recipients. Reportedly, close to half of the unique spike-specific TCRs recognized epitopes lying outside the regions that are mutated in the B.1.351 and B.1.1.7 variants. Because no day 14 peak-response samples were available, the repertoires could be characterized only after the peak T cell response.

The CDR3 regions of human TCRbeta chains were analyzed by immunosequencing. The source study handled its data this way. TCRs in the repertoires were matched against a reference library of SARS-CoV-2-specific TCRs that had been generated with the MIRA antigen-specificity platform. Breadth was defined as the fraction of unique TCRs that were SARS-CoV-2-associated, and depth was defined as the fraction of total T cells that were SARS-CoV-2-associated. Using the MIRA data, every spike-specific TCR was mapped to the spike region that the TCR reacted to and assigned to either a CD4 or a CD8 class. Log10-transformed breadth and depth values were compared by one-way ANOVA with Sidak's multiple comparisons tests. TCRdb took over this immuneACCESS table, retaining in-frame rearrangements with V and J assigned. Such tables are incomplete; in checked studies, under half of the missing clones stem from an unresolved V gene, and the remainder is unexplained. Clone size and the V and J calls come from that table; the DNA yielded D and trimming. Recorded for this sample are some 79,000 clones; over 60% of them occurred a single time. The biggest ten clones account for roughly 50% of the sample.

Trimming removed 5 bases from V and 7 bases from J; the gene matches leave 7 bases unexplained. The cysteine opens and the phenylalanine closes a CDR3 of 13 amino acids. The entry retains the CDR3 DNA only, 39 bases that are in frame from base 1. Turning to this clone: Its antigen is unknown. No base qualities exist here, and no much larger clone lies one base off it.

This clonotype was obtained from an adult who received the AZD1222 COVID-19 vaccine. Sequences were derived from peripheral blood, sampled 28 days after the second AZD1222 dose. The chain is encoded by TRBV12-3 or TRBV12-4 joined to TRBJ2-7; 8 middle bases align to TRBD1. The DNA sequence follows: TGTGCCAGCAGTCCCCCTGGGACAGGAGAGCAGTACTTC. This codes for CASSPPGTGEQYF.